This T cell receptor beta chain came from a study of cytomegalovirus exposure and HLA in healthy donors. Comment on this clone: Its antigen is not identified.

Study-wide points: Among immune exposure information, only CMV serostatus was available.

The CDR3 is 14 residues long. The ends were cut back, 5 bases at V and 0 bases at J, with 10 bases in the middle. The germline V gene encodes CDR1 SGHTA and CDR2 FQGTGA. Vbeta (60) and Jbeta (13) primers were used in the PCR. The repertoire was sequenced with immunoSEQ multiplex PCR; TCRdb's copy has only in-frame clones and lacks some. This sample carries around 100,000 clones, less than 80% of them seen once, and the ten largest clones take around 2.3%. The sample was PBMCs. The rearrangement joins TRBV7-3 to TRBJ1-1; D not resolved. The source of this sequence is a man aged 25 to 45 in good health and CMV-seronegative. Written as DNA, the CDR3 is TGTGCCAGCAGCCTAGAGAGGGTGAACACTGAAGCTTTCTTT. Its protein is CASSLERVNTEAFF.